The 30 T cell receptor beta chains below all came from one sample that was sequenced in a study of cytotoxic CD8 clonotypes in ibrutinib-treated CLL. Data came from immunoSEQ multiplex PCR; TCRdb stores just in-frame clones and leaves some out. The table records approximately 92,000 clones, 77% of them present only once. The sequences come from PBMCs, collected after 24 months of ibrutinib treatment. All receptors derive from a human donor with chronic lymphocytic leukemia.

This clone was detected only a few times. The chain recombines TRBV19 with TRBJ2-3; D possibly corresponds to TRBD2 (6 bases). The CDR3 extends over 15 amino acids. Trimming shortened V by 3 bases and J by 1 base, and 11 bases separated the two germline ends. From germline, CDR1 is LNHDA and CDR2 SQIVND (reference sequence). The CDR3 DNA reads as TGTGCCAGTAGTATCCAGCGGGCGGGCACAGATACGCAGTATTTT. This encodes CASSIQRAGTDTQYF.

V is TRBV5-4 and J is TRBJ2-7; D is undetermined. V dropped 3 bases and J dropped 1 base, with 14 bases sitting between them. Germline values: CDR1 SGHNT, CDR2 YYREEE (reference sequence). The CDR3 is 15 residues long. DNA of the CDR3: TGTGCCAGCAGCTCGCTATACACGGGTTCCTACGAGCAGTACTTC. Amino acid sequence: CASSSLYTGSYEQYF.

V and J are TRBV28 and TRBJ2-6, with 7 nucleotides matching TRBD1. Per the germline V gene, CDR1 is MDHEN and CDR2 is SYDVKM. The CDR3 is 15 residues long. The V and J ends lost 6 bases and 1 base, in that order; junction bases with no gene match: 3. In DNA form, the CDR3 reads TGTGCCAGCAGCCCAGGGGGTTCTGGGGCCAACGTCCTGACTTTC. This encodes CASSPGGSGANVLTF. The entire variable domain, with the rest obtained from reference TRBV28 and TRBJ2-6, is as follows: DVKVTQSSRYLVKRTGEKVFLECVQDMDHENMFWYRQDPGLGLRLIYFSYDVKMKEKGDIPEGYSVSREKKERFSLILESASTNQTSMYLCASSPGGSGANVLTFGAGSRLTVL.

The V gene is TRBV6-7, the J gene TRBJ1-2; D is perhaps TRBD1 (5 bases). TRBV6-7 is filed as an ORF, its function uncertain. CDR3 length: 12 amino acids. The V end lost 8 bases, the J end lost 3 bases, and 10 bases lay between the germline ends. The CDR3 here is CASVGGDYGYTF. The CDR3 DNA is TGTGCCAGCGTTGGGGGGGACTATGGCTACACCTTC.

The V gene is TRBV5-6, the J gene TRBJ2-5, with 7 bases lining up with TRBD1. CDR1 and CDR2 from the germline V gene are SGHDT and YYEEEE. V was clipped by 4 bases and J by 2 bases; unmatched bases: 11. This CDR3 has 16 amino acids. The CDR3 DNA follows: TGTGCCAGCAGCCTTGCGACAGGGTTGCAACAAGAGACCCAGTACTTC. This codes for CASSLATGLQQETQYF.

The gene calls are TRBV6-1 and TRBJ1-1; D uncertain. Germline V gene lookup returns CDR1 MNHNS and CDR2 SASEGT. This CDR3 is 13 amino acids long. Trimming shortened V by 6 bases and J by 0 bases, and 8 bases separated the two germline ends. The chain's CDR3 is CASSTAMNTEAFF. The CDR3 DNA is TGTGCCAGCAGCACGGCTATGAACACTGAAGCTTTCTTT.

Only one count was recorded for this clone. This chain uses TRBV12-5 with TRBJ2-3; D might be TRBD1 (6 bases). Trimming stripped 2 bases from V and 1 base from J, with 22 bases between. CDR1 LGHNT and CDR2 FRNRAP come from the germline V gene. The CDR3 sequence is 19 residues long. The CDR3 sequence is CASGLPPGTLDWGTDTQYF. The CDR3 DNA reads as TGTGCTAGTGGTTTGCCACCGGGGACACTTGATTGGGGCACAGATACGCAGTATTTT.

V and J are TRBV5-1 and TRBJ2-3; 10 bases line up with TRBD2. The ends lost 0 bases at V and 3 bases at J; junction bases unmatched: 4. Germline V gene data show CDR1 as SGHRS and CDR2 as YFSETQ. The CDR3 extends over 16 amino acids. CDR3 DNA sequence: TGCGCCAGCAGCTTGGACCTAGCGGGAGCGACAGATACGCAGTATTTT. Translation: CASSLDLAGATDTQYF.

This clone was recorded a few times. V and J are TRBV6-6 and TRBJ2-1; perhaps D is TRBD1 or TRBD2 (5 bases each). CDR3 length equals 15 residues. V shed 8 bases and J shed 4 bases, with 18 bases lying between them. Looked up from germline, CDR1 is MNHNY and CDR2 is SVGAGI (reference sequence). CDR3 nucleotide sequence: TGTGCCAGCGTCTCAGGGACCCGACCTTACAATGAGCAGTTCTTC. Its translation: CASVSGTRPYNEQFF.

The genes are TRBV27 and TRBJ2-5; 11 nucleotides align to TRBD2. V lost 4 bases, J lost 4 bases, and 8 bases stayed unmatched. Germline values: CDR1 MNHEY, CDR2 SMNVEV (reference sequence). The CDR3 runs to 16 residues. Here the CDR3 reads CASSSLYSGRGETQYF. DNA of the CDR3: TGTGCCAGCAGTTCTCTCTATAGCGGGAGGGGAGAGACCCAGTACTTC.

This clone is a singleton in its sample. DNA for the CDR3: TGTGCCAGCCAGGGACCCTCTGGTGGCGGGGAGCTGTTTTTT. Translating gives CASQGPSGGGELFF. The chain links TRBV11-2 to TRBJ2-2, with D perhaps being TRBD1 or TRBD2 (5 bases each). Trimming stripped 8 bases from V and 7 bases from J, with 17 bases between. CDR1 and CDR2 from the germline V gene are SGHAT and FQNNGV. This CDR3 has 14 residues.

The CDR3 DNA follows: TGTGCCAGCAGCTTAGGGGGGTCTAGCGGTGCTCGTGAGCAGTACTTC. Protein product: CASSLGGSSGAREQYF. The V call is TRBV7-8, the J call TRBJ2-7, with TRBD2 matching over 7 bases. The CDR3 spans 16 residues. Per germline, CDR1 SGHVS and CDR2 FQNEAQ. The J segment lost 7 bases and the V segment lost 1 base, leaving 13 bases of the junction unmatched.

The V gene is TRBV19, the J gene TRBJ2-1; TRBD1 agrees at 8 bases. This CDR3 is 16 amino acids long. J lost 1 base, V lost 11 bases, and 13 bases had no gene match. CDR1 is LNHDA and CDR2 is SQIVND in the germline V gene (reference sequence). CDR3 nucleotides: TGTGCCGCTGGCAGGGGGCCCCTCAGGTCCTACAATGAGCAGTTCTTC. This gives the protein CAAGRGPLRSYNEQFF. The variable domain in full, completed from reference TRBV19 and TRBJ2-1, reads DGGITQSPKYLFRKEGQNVTLSCEQNLNHDAMYWYRQDPGQGLRLIYYSQIVNDFQKGDIAEGYSVSREKKESFPLTVTSAQKNPTAFYLCAAGRGPLRSYNEQFFGPGTRLTVL.

The chain links TRBV19 to TRBJ1-1; TRBD1 matches 11 bases. Germline CDR1 is LNHDA and CDR2 is SQIVND (reference sequence). V shed 6 bases and J 3 bases; nucleotides not matched to a gene: 6. The CDR3 is 15 amino acids. CDR3 region: CASRDRGRGYTEAFF. CDR3 DNA sequence: TGTGCCAGTAGGGACAGGGGGCGTGGGTACACTGAAGCTTTCTTT.

The V and J genes are TRBV19 and TRBJ2-1; D is undetermined. V was trimmed by 7 bases and J by 1 base, leaving 17 bases between them. CDR3 length: 16 amino acids. The germline CDR1 and CDR2 sequences are LNHDA and SQIVND (reference sequence). The CDR3, as DNA: TGTGCCAGTATAGGAGATGGTCGTACGTCCTACAATGAGCAGTTCTTC. Encoded protein: CASIGDGRTSYNEQFF. Variable domain in full (rest from reference TRBV19 and TRBJ2-1): DGGITQSPKYLFRKEGQNVTLSCEQNLNHDAMYWYRQDPGQGLRLIYYSQIVNDFQKGDIAEGYSVSREKKESFPLTVTSAQKNPTAFYLCASIGDGRTSYNEQFFGPGTRLTVL.

J is TRBJ1-5 and V is TRBV2; D unclear. The CDR3 sequence is 13 residues long. With 5 bases removed from V and 7 bases from J, the gap between germline ends came to 12 bases. The germline CDR1 and CDR2 sequences are SNHLY and FYNNEI. The CDR3 sequence: CASSPPFWQPQHF. As DNA, the CDR3 is TGTGCCAGCAGTCCCCCATTCTGGCAGCCCCAGCATTTT.

The chain has TRBV19 and TRBJ1-5, with D possibly being TRBD1 (6 bases). The CDR3 has 14 residues. V lost 2 bases and J 5 bases, leaving 10 bases between the germline ends. Germline values: CDR1 LNHDA, CDR2 SQIVND (reference sequence). The CDR3: CASSITGNDQPQHF. The CDR3 nucleotides read TGTGCCAGTAGTATAACAGGGAACGATCAGCCCCAGCATTTT. Drawing the rest from reference TRBV19 and TRBJ1-5, the complete variable domain is DGGITQSPKYLFRKEGQNVTLSCEQNLNHDAMYWYRQDPGQGLRLIYYSQIVNDFQKGDIAEGYSVSREKKESFPLTVTSAQKNPTAFYLCASSITGNDQPQHFGDGTRLSIL.

This clone was seen more than once but under ten times. CDR3 nucleotides: TGTGCCAGCAGCACTCGGGCCCAGAACACTGAAGCTTTCTTT. This translates into CASSTRAQNTEAFF. The V gene is TRBV7-9, the J gene TRBJ1-1; D remains ambiguous. CDR1 is SEHNR and CDR2 is FQNEAQ in the germline V gene (reference sequence). The CDR3 has 14 amino acids. V lost 5 bases and J lost 1, with 11 bases in between.

The chain uses TRBV7-8 and TRBJ2-7; 9 bases match TRBD1. The CDR3 runs to 16 residues. J was trimmed by 2 bases and V by 0 bases; bases with no gene match: 5. Germline assignment: CDR1 SGHVS and CDR2 FQNEAQ. In DNA, the CDR3 is TGTGCCAGCAGCTTAGCCCGGACAGGGGTTCCCTACGAGCAGTACTTC. This encodes CASSLARTGVPYEQYF.

The chain links TRBV5-1 to TRBJ1-1; no definite D call. CDR3 size: 14 residues. In germline, CDR1 is SGHRS, CDR2 YFSETQ. V was shortened by 0 bases and J by 2 bases, with 8 bases between the two germline ends. The CDR3 DNA sequence: TGCGCCAGCAGCTTGGGGCTCCTCAACACTGAAGCTTTCTTT. Protein sequence: CASSLGLLNTEAFF.

The rearrangement uses TRBV11-2 and TRBJ2-7; D call uncertain. Germline loops: CDR1 SGHAT, CDR2 FQNNGV. Trimming shortened V by 0 bases and J by 2 bases, and 5 bases separated the two germline ends. The CDR3 extends over 13 amino acids. This CDR3 is CASSLERAYEQYF. CDR3 in DNA: TGTGCCAGCAGCTTAGAACGGGCCTACGAGCAGTACTTC.

The rearrangement links TRBV6-1 to TRBJ1-2; no reliable D call. The V gene's germline CDR1 is MNHNS and CDR2 SASEGT. The CDR3 sequence is 12 residues long. Trimming cost V 5 bases and J 4 bases, with 8 bases left between them. The DNA of the CDR3 is TGTGCCAGCAGTAGCATCCTCTATGGCTACACCTTC. Its translation: CASSSILYGYTF.

The V gene is TRBV5-1, the J gene TRBJ1-1, with 8 bases aligning to TRBD1. The CDR3 extends over 16 amino acids. With 1 base clipped from V and 0 bases from J, the junction kept 5 bases outside the gene matches. Germline CDR1 reads SGHRS; CDR2 reads YFSETQ. The CDR3 protein is CASSLQGAGVNTEAFF. The CDR3 bases are TGCGCCAGCAGCTTGCAGGGGGCAGGGGTGAACACTGAAGCTTTCTTT.

This chain uses TRBV5-1 with TRBJ2-1; maybe TRBD2 (6 bases). The CDR3 totals 15 residues. Germline CDR1 and CDR2: SGHRS and YFSETQ. Trimming removed 5 bases at V and 4 bases at J, with 16 bases between. The CDR3 DNA follows: TGCGCCAGCAGATTCCCGGAGGGCGGGTACAATGAGCAGTTCTTC. Amino acids: CASRFPEGGYNEQFF.

CDR3: CASSQDWREAQETQYF. The CDR3 coding sequence is TGTGCCAGCAGCCAAGATTGGCGGGAGGCACAAGAGACCCAGTACTTC. This rearrangement joins TRBV4-2 to TRBJ2-5, with 8 bases aligning to TRBD2. The germline CDR1 and CDR2 sequences are LGHNA and YNFKEQ. V shed 0 bases and J 2 bases; nucleotides not matched to a gene: 5. The CDR3 has 16 amino acids.

Only a few counts were recorded for this clone. The rearrangement links TRBV7-3 to TRBJ2-1; D is perhaps TRBD1 or TRBD2 (5 bases each). Germline V CDR1 and CDR2: SGHTA, FQGTGA. This CDR3 comprises 15 residues. Trimming cost V 5 bases and J 7 bases, with 18 bases left between them. The CDR3 bases are TGTGCCAGCAGCCCCGGTCCGGGGACCCAAAATGAGCAGTTCTTC. This encodes CASSPGPGTQNEQFF.

J is TRBJ1-1 and V is TRBV5-4; 9 bases fit TRBD1. Germline V gene data show CDR1 as SGHNT and CDR2 as YYREEE (reference sequence). With 0 bases clipped from V and 4 bases from J, the junction kept 4 bases outside the gene matches. The CDR3 spans 15 residues. The chain's CDR3 is CASSLDRGQTTEAFF. CDR3 nucleotides: TGTGCCAGCAGCTTGGACAGGGGGCAGACCACTGAAGCTTTCTTT.

The rearrangement joins TRBV5-1 to TRBJ1-2; 8 bases are shared with TRBD1. V trimming: 3 bases; J trimming: 7 bases; junction bases outside the gene matches: 8. Germline values: CDR1 SGHRS, CDR2 YFSETQ. The CDR3 is made up of 14 amino acids. The CDR3 spells CASSSGTGPSGYTF. DNA of the CDR3: TGCGCCAGCAGCTCCGGGACAGGACCAAGTGGCTACACCTTC.

The CDR3: CASSLGPSGGQETQYF. The CDR3 DNA reads TGCGCCAGCAGCTTGGGGCCTAGCGGGGGCCAAGAGACCCAGTACTTC. The V call is TRBV5-1, the J call TRBJ2-5, with 10 bases aligning to TRBD2. Losses at the gene ends were 0 bases for V and 1 base for J; bases not matched to a gene: 3. The CDR3 is 16 residues long. In germline, CDR1 is SGHRS, CDR2 YFSETQ.

The V and J genes are TRBV14 and TRBJ1-5; 9 bases map to TRBD1. The V segment lost 4 bases and the J segment 6 bases; nucleotides outside the gene matches: 4. The CDR3 is 14 residues long. Germline V gene lookup returns CDR1 SGHDN and CDR2 FVKESK. The CDR3 sequence is CASSPRTGAQPQHF. The CDR3 DNA follows: TGTGCCAGCAGCCCGCGGACAGGGGCTCAGCCCCAGCATTTT.